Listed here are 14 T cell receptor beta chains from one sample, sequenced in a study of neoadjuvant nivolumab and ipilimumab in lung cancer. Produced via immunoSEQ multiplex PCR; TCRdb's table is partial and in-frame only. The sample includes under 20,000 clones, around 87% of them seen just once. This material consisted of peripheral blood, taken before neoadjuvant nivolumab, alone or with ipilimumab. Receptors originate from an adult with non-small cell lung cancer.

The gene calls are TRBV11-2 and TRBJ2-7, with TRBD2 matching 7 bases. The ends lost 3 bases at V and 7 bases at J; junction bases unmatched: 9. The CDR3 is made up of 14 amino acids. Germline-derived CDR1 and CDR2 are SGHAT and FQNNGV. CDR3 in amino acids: CASSFWTVGGEQYF. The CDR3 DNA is TGTGCCAGCAGCTTTTGGACCGTGGGAGGGGAGCAGTACTTC.

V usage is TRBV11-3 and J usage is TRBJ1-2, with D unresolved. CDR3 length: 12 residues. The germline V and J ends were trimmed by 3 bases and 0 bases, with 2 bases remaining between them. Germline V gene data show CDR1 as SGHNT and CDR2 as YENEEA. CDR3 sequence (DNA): TGTGCCAGCAGCTTTTCTAACTATGGCTACACCTTC. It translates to CASSFSNYGYTF.

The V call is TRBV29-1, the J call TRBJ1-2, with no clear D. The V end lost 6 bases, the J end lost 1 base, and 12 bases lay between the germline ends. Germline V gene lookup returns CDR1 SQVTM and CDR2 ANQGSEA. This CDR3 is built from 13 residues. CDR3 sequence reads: CSVTDTLNYGYTF. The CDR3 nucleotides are TGCAGCGTAACAGATACTCTTAACTATGGCTACACCTTC.

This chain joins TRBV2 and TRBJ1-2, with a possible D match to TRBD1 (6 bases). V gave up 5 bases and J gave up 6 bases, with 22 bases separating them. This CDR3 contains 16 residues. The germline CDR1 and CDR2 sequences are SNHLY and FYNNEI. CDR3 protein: CASSSLDPGGANGYTF. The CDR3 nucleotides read TGTGCCAGCAGTTCCCTGGACCCGGGGGGGGCCAATGGCTACACCTTC. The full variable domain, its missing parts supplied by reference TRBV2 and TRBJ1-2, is EPEVTQTPSHQVTQMGQEVILRCVPISNHLYFYWYRQILGQKVEFLVSFYNNEISEKSEIFDDQFSVERPDGSNFTLKIRSTKLEDSAMYFCASSSLDPGGANGYTFGSGTRLTVV.

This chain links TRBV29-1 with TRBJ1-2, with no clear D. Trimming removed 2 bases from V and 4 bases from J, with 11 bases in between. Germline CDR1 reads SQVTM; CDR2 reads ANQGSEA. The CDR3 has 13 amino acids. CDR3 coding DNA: TGCAGCGTTGAATTTCCCGGATTCTATGGCTACACCTTC. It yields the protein CSVEFPGFYGYTF.

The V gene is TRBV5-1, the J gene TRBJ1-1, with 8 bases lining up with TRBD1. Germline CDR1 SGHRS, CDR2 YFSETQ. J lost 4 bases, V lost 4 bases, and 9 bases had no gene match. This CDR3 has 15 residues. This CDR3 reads CASSESDRAGTEAFF. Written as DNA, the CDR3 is TGCGCCAGCAGCGAATCGGACAGGGCGGGCACTGAAGCTTTCTTT.

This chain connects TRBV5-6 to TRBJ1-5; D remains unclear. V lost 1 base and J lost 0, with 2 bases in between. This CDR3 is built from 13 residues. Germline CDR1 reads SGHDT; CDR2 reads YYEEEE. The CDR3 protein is CASSLNSNQPQHF. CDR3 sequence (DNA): TGTGCCAGCAGCTTGAATAGCAATCAGCCCCAGCATTTT.

The CDR3 region is CAWSVEGVSNQPQHF. The CDR3 DNA sequence: TGTGCCTGGAGTGTTGAGGGGGTGAGCAATCAGCCCCAGCATTTT. This sequence joins TRBV30 and TRBJ1-5; tentative D call: TRBD1 (6 bases). Germline CDR1 and CDR2: GTSNPN and SVGIG (reference sequence). The V gene lost 0 bases and the J gene lost 1 base, with 10 bases spanning the gap. CDR3 length: 15 residues.

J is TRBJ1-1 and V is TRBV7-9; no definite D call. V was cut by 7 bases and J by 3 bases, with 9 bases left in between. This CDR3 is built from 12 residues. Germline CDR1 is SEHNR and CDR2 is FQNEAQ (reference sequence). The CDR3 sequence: CASISRDTEAFF. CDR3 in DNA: TGTGCCAGCATCTCCCGGGACACTGAAGCTTTCTTT.

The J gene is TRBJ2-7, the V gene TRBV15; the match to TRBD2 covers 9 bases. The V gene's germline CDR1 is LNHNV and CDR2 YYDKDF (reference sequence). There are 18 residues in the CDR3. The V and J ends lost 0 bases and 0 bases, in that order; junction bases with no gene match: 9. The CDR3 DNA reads TGTGCCACCAGCAGAGATCGTGGGACTAGCTCGTTCTCCTACGAGCAGTACTTC. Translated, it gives CATSRDRGTSSFSYEQYF.

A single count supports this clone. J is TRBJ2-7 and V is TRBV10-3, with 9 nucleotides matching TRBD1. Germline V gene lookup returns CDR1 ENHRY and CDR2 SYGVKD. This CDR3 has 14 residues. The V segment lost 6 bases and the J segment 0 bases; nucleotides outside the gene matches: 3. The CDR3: CAIRGTGSSYEQYF. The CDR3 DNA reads TGTGCCATCAGGGGGACAGGGAGCTCCTACGAGCAGTACTTC.

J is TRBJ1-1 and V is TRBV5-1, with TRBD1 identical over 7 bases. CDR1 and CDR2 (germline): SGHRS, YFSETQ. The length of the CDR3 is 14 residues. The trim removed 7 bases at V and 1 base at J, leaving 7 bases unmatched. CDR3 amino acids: CASRQGGGNTEAFF. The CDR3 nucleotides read TGCGCCAGCCGACAGGGCGGGGGGAACACTGAAGCTTTCTTT.

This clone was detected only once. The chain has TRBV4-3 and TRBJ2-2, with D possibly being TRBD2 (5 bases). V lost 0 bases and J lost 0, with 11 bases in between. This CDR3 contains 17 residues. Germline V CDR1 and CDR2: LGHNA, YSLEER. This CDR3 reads CASSQDGPGSNTGELFF. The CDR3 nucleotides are TGCGCCAGCAGCCAAGATGGTCCGGGATCGAACACCGGGGAGCTGTTTTTT.

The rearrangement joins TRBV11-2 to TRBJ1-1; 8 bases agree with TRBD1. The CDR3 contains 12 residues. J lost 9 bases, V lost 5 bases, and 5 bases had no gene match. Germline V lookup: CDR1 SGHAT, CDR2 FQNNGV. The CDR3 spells CASSPDRVQAFF. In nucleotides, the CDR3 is TGTGCCAGCAGCCCGGACAGGGTTCAAGCTTTCTTT.